This T cell receptor beta chain is from a study of T cells expressing NK-cell markers. Study in general: The study drew TCR beta repertoires from sorted CD3+CD56+NKG2C+, CD3+CD56+NKG2C- and CD3+CD56-NKG2C+ T cells.

After re-calling the 5' RACE reads, TCRdb lists one entry per CDR3 protein, DNA absent. Its listing shows around 280,000 distinct CDR3 sequences. This receptor was identified in a young man in good health. Sequenced: blood T cells: a sorted CD56 or NKG2C T cell subset, CD4+ or CD8+ T cells, or bulk PBMC T cells (not recorded which).

The CDR3 protein is CASSPGQVDSPLHF. The rearrangement joins TRBV5-4 to TRBJ1-6; the TCRdb D gene call, TRBD1, has no DNA to confirm it. The CDR3 extends over 14 amino acids. Germline V CDR1 and CDR2: SGHNT, YYREEE (reference sequence).